Listed below are T cell receptor beta chains from one sample, sequenced in a study of radiotherapy plus CTLA-4 blockade in lung cancer. TCRdb keeps only in-frame clones here, not all; method: immunoSEQ multiplex PCR. In the table there are 35,000 to 40,000 clones, 72% of which are singletons. The sequenced sample was peripheral blood, obtained from a patient treated with radiotherapy plus ipilimumab. These receptors were taken from a human donor with non-small cell lung cancer who had stable disease on radiotherapy plus ipilimumab. Each CDR3 is given with its conserved first and last residue. A D gene is named only where the DNA matches it firmly. Expanded clones are given a class, and other clones once, few, many or no size at all.

v_call	d_call	clone_size	j_call	cdr3_nt	cdr3_aa
TRBV7-2	TRBD2	once	TRBJ2-2	TGTGCCAGCAGCTTACTGCGTGCGGGGGGGGGTACCGGGGAGCTGTTTTTT	CASSLLRAGGGTGELFF
TRBV18	TRBD1	-	TRBJ1-1	TGTGCCAGCTCACCGCCTTACTCGACAGGGGGTCTGGTGGCTTTCTTT	CASSPPYSTGGLVAFF
TRBV2	TRBD1	-	TRBJ1-5	TGTGCCAGCAGGGGGGGACAGTGGAGCAATCAGCCCCAGCATTTT	CASRGGQWSNQPQHF
TRBV2	-	once	TRBJ1-2	TGTGCCAGCAGCGGAACGGGGGACTATGGCTACACCTTC	CASSGTGDYGYTF
TRBV19	TRBD1	-	TRBJ2-3	TGTGCCAGTAGGGACAGGGGCCGATCTAGCACAGATACGCAGTATTTT	CASRDRGRSSTDTQYF
TRBV10-3	-	-	TRBJ2-5	TGTGCCATCCAGGGTTCGGGGGAGCAGTACTTC	CAIQGSGEQYF
TRBV5-6	-	-	TRBJ1-6	TGTGCCAGCAGCTTGGTGGACAGAGAGAATTCACCCCTCCACTTT	CASSLVDRENSPLHF
TRBV27	-	-	TRBJ1-2	TGTGCCAGCAGAGGCGGGGGGAGTGGCTACACCTTC	CASRGGGSGYTF
TRBV19	TRBD2	-	TRBJ2-7	TGTGCCAGTAGCCCGGGGGGGACCTACGAGCAGTACTTC	CASSPGGTYEQYF
TRBV15	-	-	TRBJ1-1	TGTGCCGCCAGCAGAGGGCGGGCGGGGATGTACACTGAAGCTTTCTTT	CAASRGRAGMYTEAFF
TRBV4-2	TRBD2	-	TRBJ2-5	TGTGCCAGCAGCCAGGGAGAGACTAGCGGGGCTCTCCAAGAGACCCAGTACTTC	CASSQGETSGALQETQYF
TRBV7-6	TRBD1	-	TRBJ1-1	TGTGCCAGCAGCCAGGGACAGATGAACACTGAAGCTTTCTTT	CASSQGQMNTEAFF
TRBV11-3	TRBD2	-	TRBJ2-3	TGTGCCAGCAGCTTAGGCCCCGGGACTAGCATGACAGATACGCAGTATTTT	CASSLGPGTSMTDTQYF
TRBV12-5	TRBD2	-	TRBJ2-3	TGTGCTAGTGTCCTGAGCCTAGCGGGGGGCCCGACCACGCAGTATTTT	CASVLSLAGGPTTQYF
TRBV5-1	TRBD1	few	TRBJ2-5	TGCGCCAGCAGCTTTTGGACAGGGAAGGAGACCCAGTACTTC	CASSFWTGKETQYF
TRBV5-4	-	-	TRBJ2-5	TGTGCCAGCAGCTTCAGGGTCCAAGAGACCCAGTACTTC	CASSFRVQETQYF
TRBV2	TRBD1	-	TRBJ1-5	TGTGCCAGCGGGACTTCACAGGGGCAGAGCAATCAGCCCCAGCATTTT	CASGTSQGQSNQPQHF
TRBV5-6	-	-	TRBJ1-6	TGTGCCAGCAGCTTGGATGACTTCTATAATTCACCCCTCCACTTT	CASSLDDFYNSPLHF
TRBV7-2	-	-	TRBJ1-5	TGTGCCAGCAGCTTTGGGAGGGGCAATCAGCCCCAGCATTTT	CASSFGRGNQPQHF
TRBV5-1	TRBD1	-	TRBJ1-6	TGCGCCAGCAGCTCTGGTGGGACAGATAATTCACCCCTCCACTTT	CASSSGGTDNSPLHF
TRBV10-3	-	-	TRBJ2-1	TGTGCCATCAGTGAAGTTTCCTTGGGCAACAATGAGCAGTTCTTC	CAISEVSLGNNEQFF
TRBV25-1	TRBD2	-	TRBJ2-7	TGTGCCAGCAGGCGGGGAGCGGGATCGTACGAGCAGTACTTC	CASRRGAGSYEQYF
TRBV6-5	TRBD1	-	TRBJ1-5	TGTGCCAGCAGACGACAGGGGCTCTATCAGCCCCAGCATTTT	CASRRQGLYQPQHF
TRBV7-2	-	few	TRBJ1-2	TGTGCCAGCAGCAAAGCGGGGGGAGATAGCTACACCTTC	CASSKAGGDSYTF
TRBV11-3	-	-	TRBJ2-4	TGTGCCAGCAGCCCCAGGGCCCAAGGGACTCCTCGGGGAAACATTCAGTACTTC	CASSPRAQGTPRGNIQYF
TRBV5-1	TRBD1	-	TRBJ2-7	TGCGCCAGCAGCTTCCGGGACAGGGGGGTCGGCGAGCAGTACTTC	CASSFRDRGVGEQYF
TRBV9	-	-	TRBJ1-6	TGTGCCAGCAGCGTAGATCCGGGGTCTAATTCACCCCTCCACTTT	CASSVDPGSNSPLHF
TRBV11-2	-	-	TRBJ2-1	TGTGCCAGCAGCTTGGCCCCCGGGGTCCGGGAGCAGTTCTTC	CASSLAPGVREQFF
TRBV7-9	-	few	TRBJ1-3	TGTGCCAGCACGTCGAGGGCTCGACGGAACTCTGGAAACACCATATATTTT	CASTSRARRNSGNTIYF
TRBV19	TRBD1	many	TRBJ1-2	TGTGCCAGTAACTCAGGGGGGACTAACTATGGCTACACCTTC	CASNSGGTNYGYTF
TRBV7-9	-	-	TRBJ2-3	TGTGCCAGCAGCTTAGAGAGTGGTGTGCAGTATTTT	CASSLESGVQYF
TRBV5-6	TRBD2	-	TRBJ2-3	TGTGCCAGCAGCTTCCTTAGCGGGGGGGTCACAGATACGCAGTATTTT	CASSFLSGGVTDTQYF